This is a list of T cell receptor beta chains from one sample in a study of T cells in Graves' hyperthyroidism and ophthalmopathy. TCRdb redid the calling of the multiplex PCR reads with MiXCR, one entry per CDR3 protein. The sample gives over 650,000 distinct CDR3 sequences, just under 45% of which show up once; less than 9% is in the top ten. Sequencing used peripheral blood or thyroid tissue (not recorded which). Source of these receptors: an adult man with Graves' disease, either hyperthyroidism or ophthalmopathy (not recorded which). The CDR3 runs from the conserved cysteine through the conserved F or W. Each record gives: D gene, J gene, V gene, clone size, CDR3 protein, CDR3 DNA. A D gene is named only where the DNA matches it firmly. Size values are once, few and many counts, or a class for expanded clones, and some rows have none.

D: NA
J: TRBJ1-6
V: TRBV10-3
size: NA
CDR3: CAISERGASSYNSPLHF
DNA: TGTGCCATCAGTGAGCGGGGGGCGAGCTCCTATAATTCACCCCTCCACTTT

D: NA
J: TRBJ1-1
V: TRBV7-2
size: few
CDR3: CASSLTLGLNTEAFF
DNA: TGTGCCAGCAGCTTGACTCTGGGACTGAACACTGAAGCTTTCTTT

D: NA
J: TRBJ1-2
V: TRBV10-3
size: once
CDR3: CAISETGPYGYTF
DNA: TGTGCCATCAGTGAGACAGGGCCCTATGGCTACACCTTC

D: TRBD2
J: TRBJ2-7
V: TRBV10-3
size: many
CDR3: CAIRARTSGSYEQYF
DNA: TGTGCCATCAGGGCCAGGACTAGCGGGTCCTACGAGCAGTACTTC

D: TRBD2
J: TRBJ2-7
V: TRBV7-9
size: many
CDR3: CASTGAGGPYEQYF
DNA: TGTGCCAGCACCGGAGCGGGAGGACCTTACGAGCAGTACTTC

D: TRBD1
J: TRBJ2-7
V: TRBV6-5
size: NA
CDR3: CARLQGAYEQYF
DNA: TGTGCCAGACTACAGGGGGCTTACGAGCAGTACTTC

D: NA
J: TRBJ1-2
V: TRBV29-1
size: many
CDR3: CSGQLQGSKGYTF
DNA: TGCAGCGGCCAACTACAGGGCAGCAAGGGCTACACCTTC

D: NA
J: TRBJ2-7
V: TRBV11-2
size: NA
CDR3: CASSLVQHSYEQYF
DNA: TGTGCCAGCAGCTTAGTTCAGCACTCCTACGAGCAGTACTTC

D: NA
J: TRBJ1-4
V: TRBV15
size: many
CDR3: CATSREQGFEKLFF
DNA: TGTGCCACCAGCAGAGAGCAGGGATTTGAAAAACTGTTTTTT

D: TRBD1
J: TRBJ1-4
V: TRBV20-1
size: NA
CDR3: CSARRQGSREKLFF
DNA: TGCAGTGCAAGAAGACAGGGGAGTCGAGAAAAACTGTTTTTT

D: NA
J: TRBJ1-2
V: TRBV9
size: few
CDR3: CASSVELVAPDYGYTF
DNA: TGTGCCAGCAGCGTAGAGTTGGTGGCTCCGGACTATGGCTACACCTTC

D: NA
J: TRBJ1-3
V: TRBV29-1
size: many
CDR3: CSVAWDGGNTIYF
DNA: TGCAGCGTTGCTTGGGACGGCGGAAACACCATATATTTT

D: TRBD2
J: TRBJ2-5
V: TRBV9
size: NA
CDR3: CASSVGLLAGLQETQYF
DNA: TGTGCCAGCAGCGTTGGGTTACTAGCGGGCCTCCAAGAGACCCAGTACTTC

D: NA
J: TRBJ2-7
V: TRBV19
size: few
CDR3: CASSINVRDYEQYF
DNA: TGTGCCAGTAGTATCAACGTCAGGGACTACGAGCAGTACTTC

D: NA
J: TRBJ1-5
V: TRBV7-8
size: NA
CDR3: CASSFGRGEGRQPQHF
DNA: TGTGCCAGCAGCTTCGGACGCGGGGAAGGGCGTCAGCCCCAGCATTTT

D: NA
J: TRBJ1-2
V: TRBV10-3
size: many
CDR3: CAIATEFLDYGYTF
DNA: TGTGCCATCGCCACAGAGTTCCTCGACTATGGCTACACCTTC

D: NA
J: TRBJ1-4
V: TRBV2
size: many
CDR3: CASRGLTQGWTEKLFF
DNA: TGTGCCAGCAGGGGCCTTACTCAGGGTTGGACTGAAAAACTGTTTTTT

D: TRBD1
J: TRBJ1-4
V: TRBV7-9
size: NA
CDR3: CASNNDRDRGAEELFF
DNA: TGTGCCAGCAACAACGACCGGGACAGGGGGGCGGAGGAACTGTTTTTT

D: NA
J: TRBJ1-1
V: TRBV19
size: NA
CDR3: CASRSGVGGTEAFF
DNA: TGTGCCAGTAGGTCCGGGGTCGGGGGGACTGAAGCTTTCTTT

D: NA
J: TRBJ1-5
V: TRBV2
size: NA
CDR3: CANQGGAPGRNQPQHF
DNA: TGTGCTAACCAGGGAGGGGCCCCGGGACGCAATCAGCCCCAGCATTTT

D: NA
J: TRBJ2-5
V: TRBV7-2
size: many
CDR3: CASSLAQGAETQYF
DNA: TGTGCCAGCAGCCTTGCTCAGGGAGCAGAGACCCAGTACTTC

D: NA
J: TRBJ1-1
V: TRBV5-1
size: few
CDR3: CASSLADSASTEAFF
DNA: TGCGCCAGCAGCTTGGCGGACTCGGCGTCCACTGAAGCTTTCTTT